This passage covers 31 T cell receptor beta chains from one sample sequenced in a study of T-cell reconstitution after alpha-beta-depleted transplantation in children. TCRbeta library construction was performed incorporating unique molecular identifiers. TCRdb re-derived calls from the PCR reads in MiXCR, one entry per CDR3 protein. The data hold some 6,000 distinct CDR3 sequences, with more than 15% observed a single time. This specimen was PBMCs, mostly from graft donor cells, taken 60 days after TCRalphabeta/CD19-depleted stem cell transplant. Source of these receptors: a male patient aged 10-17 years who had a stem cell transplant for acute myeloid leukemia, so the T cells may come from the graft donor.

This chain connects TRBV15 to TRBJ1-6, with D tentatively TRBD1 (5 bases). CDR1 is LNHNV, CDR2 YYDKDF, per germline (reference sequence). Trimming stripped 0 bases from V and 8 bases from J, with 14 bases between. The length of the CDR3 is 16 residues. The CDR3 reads CATSRDLAGPDSPLHF. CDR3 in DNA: TGTGCCACCAGCAGAGATTTAGCGGGGCCAGATTCACCCCTCCACTTT.

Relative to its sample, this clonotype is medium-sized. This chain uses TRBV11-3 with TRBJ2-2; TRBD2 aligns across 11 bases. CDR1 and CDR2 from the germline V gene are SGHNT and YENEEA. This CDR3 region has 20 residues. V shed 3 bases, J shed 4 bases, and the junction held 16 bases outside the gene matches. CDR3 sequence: CASSLFLAGGLDVSTGELFF. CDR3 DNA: TGTGCCAGCAGCTTGTTTCTAGCGGGGGGACTTGATGTGTCCACCGGGGAGCTGTTTTTT. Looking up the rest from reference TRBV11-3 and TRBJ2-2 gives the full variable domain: EAGVVQSPRYKIIEKKQPVAFWCNPISGHNTLYWYLQNLGQGPELLIRYENEEAVDDSQLPKDRFSAERLKGVDSTLKIQPAELGDSAVYLCASSLFLAGGLDVSTGELFFGEGSRLTVL.

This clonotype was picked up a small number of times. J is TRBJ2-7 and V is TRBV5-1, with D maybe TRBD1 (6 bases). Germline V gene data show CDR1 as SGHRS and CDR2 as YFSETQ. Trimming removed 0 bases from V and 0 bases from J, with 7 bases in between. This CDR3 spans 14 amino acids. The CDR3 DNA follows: TGCGCCAGCAGCTTGGAGGACAGCTCCTACGAGCAGTACGTC. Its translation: CASSLEDSSYEQYV.

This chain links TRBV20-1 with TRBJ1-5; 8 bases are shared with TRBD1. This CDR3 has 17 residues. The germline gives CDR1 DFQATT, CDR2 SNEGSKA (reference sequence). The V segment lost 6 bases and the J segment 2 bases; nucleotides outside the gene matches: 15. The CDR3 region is CSAFPETGVGGNQPQHF. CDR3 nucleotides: TGCAGTGCCTTCCCTGAGACAGGGGTCGGAGGCAATCAGCCCCAGCATTTT.

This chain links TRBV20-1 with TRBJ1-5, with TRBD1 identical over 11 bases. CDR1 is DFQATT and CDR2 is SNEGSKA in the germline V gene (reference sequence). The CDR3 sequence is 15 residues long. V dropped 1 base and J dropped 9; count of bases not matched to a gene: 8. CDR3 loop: CSARAAGTGGAPQHF. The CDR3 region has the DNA TGCAGTGCTAGAGCGGCTGGGACAGGGGGAGCGCCCCAGCATTTT.

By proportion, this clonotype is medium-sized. The CDR3: CASSTSTWRETQYF. The CDR3 coding sequence is TGTGCCAGCAGTACAAGCACTTGGCGGGAGACGCAGTATTTT. The chain has TRBV6-1 and TRBJ2-3, with 7 bases fitting TRBD2. CDR1 MNHNS and CDR2 SASEGT come from the germline V gene. This CDR3 has 14 residues. V lost 5 bases to trimming and J lost 9 bases; unmatched junction nucleotides: 11.

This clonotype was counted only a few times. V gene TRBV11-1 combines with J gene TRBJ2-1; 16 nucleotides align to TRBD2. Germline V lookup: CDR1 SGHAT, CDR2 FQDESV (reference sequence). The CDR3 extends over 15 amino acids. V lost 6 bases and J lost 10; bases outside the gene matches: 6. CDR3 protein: CASSTGLAGGYEQFF. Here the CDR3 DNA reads TGTGCCAGCAGTACGGGACTAGCGGGAGGGTACGAGCAGTTCTTC.

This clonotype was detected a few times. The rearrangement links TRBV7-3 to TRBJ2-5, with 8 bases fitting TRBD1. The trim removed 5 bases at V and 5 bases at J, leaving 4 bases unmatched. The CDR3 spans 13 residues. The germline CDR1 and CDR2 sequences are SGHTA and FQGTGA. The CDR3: CASSETGGETQYF. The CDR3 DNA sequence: TGTGCCAGCAGCGAAACAGGGGGGGAGACCCAGTACTTC. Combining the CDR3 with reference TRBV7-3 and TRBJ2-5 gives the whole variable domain GAGVSQTPSNKVTEKGKYVELRCDPISGHTALYWYRQSLGQGPEFLIYFQGTGAADDSGLPNDRFFAVRPEGSVSTLKIQRTERGDSAVYLCASSETGGETQYFGPGTRLLVL.

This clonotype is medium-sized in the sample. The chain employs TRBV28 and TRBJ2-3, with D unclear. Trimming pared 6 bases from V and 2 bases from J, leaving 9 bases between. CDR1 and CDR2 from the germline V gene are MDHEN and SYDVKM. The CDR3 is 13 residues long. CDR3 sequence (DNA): TGTGCCAGCAGATACAGCAACACAGATACGCAGTATTTT. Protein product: CASRYSNTDTQYF.

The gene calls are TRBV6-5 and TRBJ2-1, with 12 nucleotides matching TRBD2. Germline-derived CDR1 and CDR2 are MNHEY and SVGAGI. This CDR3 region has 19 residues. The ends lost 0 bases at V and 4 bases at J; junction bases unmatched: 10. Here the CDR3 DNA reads TGTGCCAGCAGTTACTCAGTGTTCACTAGCGGGAGGAAATACAATGAGCAGTTCTTC. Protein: CASSYSVFTSGRKYNEQFF.

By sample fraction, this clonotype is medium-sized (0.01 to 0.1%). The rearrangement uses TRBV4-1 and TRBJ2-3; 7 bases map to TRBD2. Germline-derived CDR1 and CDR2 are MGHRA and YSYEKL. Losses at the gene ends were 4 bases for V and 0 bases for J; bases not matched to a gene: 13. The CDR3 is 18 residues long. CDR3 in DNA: TGCGCCAGCAGCCCTGGACGTTTTCGGGGGGTTAGCACAGATACGCAGTATTTT. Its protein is CASSPGRFRGVSTDTQYF.

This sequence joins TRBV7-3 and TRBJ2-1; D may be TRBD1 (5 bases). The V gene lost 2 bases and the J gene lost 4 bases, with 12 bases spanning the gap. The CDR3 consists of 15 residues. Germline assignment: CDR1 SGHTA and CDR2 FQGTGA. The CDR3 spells CASSLVSQGYNEQFF. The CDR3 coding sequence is TGTGCCAGCAGCTTAGTAAGCCAGGGTTACAATGAGCAGTTCTTC.

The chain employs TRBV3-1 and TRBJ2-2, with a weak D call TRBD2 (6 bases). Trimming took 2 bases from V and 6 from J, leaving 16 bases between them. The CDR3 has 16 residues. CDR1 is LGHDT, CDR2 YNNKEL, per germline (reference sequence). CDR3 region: CASSQQPGGKAGELFF. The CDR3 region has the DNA TGTGCCAGCAGCCAACAGCCAGGCGGGAAGGCCGGGGAGCTGTTTTTT.

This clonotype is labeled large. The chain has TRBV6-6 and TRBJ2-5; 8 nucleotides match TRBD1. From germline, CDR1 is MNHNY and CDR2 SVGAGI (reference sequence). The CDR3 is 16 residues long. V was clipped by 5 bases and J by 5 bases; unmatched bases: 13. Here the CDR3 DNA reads TGTGCCAGCAGTCAACCACTGACAGGGGTAGCGGAGACCCAGTACTTC. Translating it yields CASSQPLTGVAETQYF.

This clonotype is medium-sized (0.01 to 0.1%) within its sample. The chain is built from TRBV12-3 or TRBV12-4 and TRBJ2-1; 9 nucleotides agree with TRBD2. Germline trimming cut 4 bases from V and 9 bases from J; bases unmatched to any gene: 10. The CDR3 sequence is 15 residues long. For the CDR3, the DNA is TGTGCCAGCAGTTGGACTAGCGTTTTTGGTGGTGAGCAGTTCTTC. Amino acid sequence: CASSWTSVFGGEQFF.

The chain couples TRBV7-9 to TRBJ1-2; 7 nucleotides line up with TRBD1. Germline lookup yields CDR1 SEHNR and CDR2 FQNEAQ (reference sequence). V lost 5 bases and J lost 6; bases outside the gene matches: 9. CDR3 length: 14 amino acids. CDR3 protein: CASSRGRGFNGYTF. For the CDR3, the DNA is TGTGCCAGCAGCAGGGGGCGAGGTTTCAATGGCTACACCTTC.

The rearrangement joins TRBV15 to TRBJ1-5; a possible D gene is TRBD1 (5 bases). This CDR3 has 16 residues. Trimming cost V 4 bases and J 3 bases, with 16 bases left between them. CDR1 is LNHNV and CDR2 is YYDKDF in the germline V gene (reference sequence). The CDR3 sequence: CATSKAPQGVNQPQHF. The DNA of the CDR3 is TGTGCCACCAGCAAAGCGCCCCAGGGTGTCAATCAGCCCCAGCATTTT.

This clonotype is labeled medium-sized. CDR3 coding DNA: TGTGCCAGCAGCTTAGTCAGCGGGAGCAGTAGATCCTACAATGAGCAGTTCTTC. Protein: CASSLVSGSSRSYNEQFF. The chain employs TRBV11-2 and TRBJ2-1, with 8 bases lining up with TRBD2. V lost 1 base and J lost 1; bases outside the gene matches: 9. The CDR3 extends over 18 amino acids. Germline CDR1 SGHAT, CDR2 FQNNGV.

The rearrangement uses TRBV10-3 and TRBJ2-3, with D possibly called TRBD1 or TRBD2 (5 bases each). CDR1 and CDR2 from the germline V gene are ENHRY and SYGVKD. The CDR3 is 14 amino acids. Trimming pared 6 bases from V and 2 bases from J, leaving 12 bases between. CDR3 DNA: TGTGCCATCAGATTTGGGGGATTCACAGATACGCAGTATTTT. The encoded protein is CAIRFGGFTDTQYF.

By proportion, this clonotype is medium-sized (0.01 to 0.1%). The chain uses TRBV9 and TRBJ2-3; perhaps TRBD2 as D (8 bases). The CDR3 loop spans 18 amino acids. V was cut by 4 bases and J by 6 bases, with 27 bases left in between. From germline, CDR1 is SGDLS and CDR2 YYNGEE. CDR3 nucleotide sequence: TGTGCCAGCAGCAACTCCCTGTCGGGACTAGGGGGCGGCGATACGCAGTATTTT. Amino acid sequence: CASSNSLSGLGGGDTQYF.

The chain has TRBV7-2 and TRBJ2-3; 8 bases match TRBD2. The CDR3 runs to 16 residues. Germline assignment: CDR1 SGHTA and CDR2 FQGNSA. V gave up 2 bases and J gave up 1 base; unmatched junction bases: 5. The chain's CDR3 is CASSLNVLAGTDTQYF. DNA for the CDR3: TGTGCCAGCAGCTTAAATGTACTAGCGGGCACAGATACGCAGTATTTT.

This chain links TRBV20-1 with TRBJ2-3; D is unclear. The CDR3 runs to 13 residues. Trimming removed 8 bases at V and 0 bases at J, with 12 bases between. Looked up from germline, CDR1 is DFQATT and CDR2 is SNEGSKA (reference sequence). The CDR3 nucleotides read TGCAGTCTACACTCTTCTAGCACAGATACGCAGTATTTT. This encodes CSLHSSSTDTQYF.

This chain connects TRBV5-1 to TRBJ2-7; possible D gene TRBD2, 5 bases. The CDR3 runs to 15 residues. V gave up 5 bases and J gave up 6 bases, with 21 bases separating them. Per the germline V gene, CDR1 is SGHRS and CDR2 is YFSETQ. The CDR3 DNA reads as TGCGCCAGCAGAGAACCGGGGATAGTCGGTAGCGAGCAGTACTTC. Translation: CASREPGIVGSEQYF.

The CDR3 DNA sequence: TGTGCCAGCAGCAACAGGGGGCGCGGCTACACCTTC. Amino acid sequence: CASSNRGRGYTF. This rearrangement joins TRBV28 to TRBJ1-2, with 9 positions matching TRBD1. The V gene end was trimmed by 6 bases and the J gene end by 8 bases; junction bases not matched to a gene: 4. The CDR3 spans 12 residues. Germline V CDR1 and CDR2: MDHEN, SYDVKM.

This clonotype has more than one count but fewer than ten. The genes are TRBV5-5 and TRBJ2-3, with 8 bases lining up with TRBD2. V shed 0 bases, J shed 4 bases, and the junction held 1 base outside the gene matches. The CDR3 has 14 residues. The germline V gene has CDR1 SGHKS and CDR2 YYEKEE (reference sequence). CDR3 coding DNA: TGTGCCAGCAGCTTGGGAGCGGGGGCAGATACGCAGTATTTT. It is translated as CASSLGAGADTQYF.

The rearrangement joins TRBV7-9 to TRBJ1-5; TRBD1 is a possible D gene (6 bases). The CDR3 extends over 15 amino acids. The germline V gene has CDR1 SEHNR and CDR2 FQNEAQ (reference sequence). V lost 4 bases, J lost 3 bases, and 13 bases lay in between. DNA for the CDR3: TGTGCCAGCAGCTCGGGACAATTGGACAATCAGCCCCAGCATTTT. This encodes CASSSGQLDNQPQHF.

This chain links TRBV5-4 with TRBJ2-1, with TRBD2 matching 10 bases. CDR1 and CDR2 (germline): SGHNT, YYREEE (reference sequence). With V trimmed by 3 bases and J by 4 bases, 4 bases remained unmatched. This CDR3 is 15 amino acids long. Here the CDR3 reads CASSSGLATYNEQFF. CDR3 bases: TGTGCCAGCAGCTCGGGACTAGCGACGTACAATGAGCAGTTCTTC.

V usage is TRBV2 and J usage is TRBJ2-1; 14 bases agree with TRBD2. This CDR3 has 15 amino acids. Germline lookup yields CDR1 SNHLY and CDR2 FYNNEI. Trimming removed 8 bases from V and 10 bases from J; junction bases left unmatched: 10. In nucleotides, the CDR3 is TGTGCCAGCGGATTCGGGACTAGCGGGAGCTTAGAGCAGTTCTTC. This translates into CASGFGTSGSLEQFF.

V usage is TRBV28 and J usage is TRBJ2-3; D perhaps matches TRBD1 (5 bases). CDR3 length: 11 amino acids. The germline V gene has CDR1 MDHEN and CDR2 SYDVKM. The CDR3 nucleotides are TGTGTCTCAGGGCTCACAGATACGCAGTATTTT. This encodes CVSGLTDTQYF.

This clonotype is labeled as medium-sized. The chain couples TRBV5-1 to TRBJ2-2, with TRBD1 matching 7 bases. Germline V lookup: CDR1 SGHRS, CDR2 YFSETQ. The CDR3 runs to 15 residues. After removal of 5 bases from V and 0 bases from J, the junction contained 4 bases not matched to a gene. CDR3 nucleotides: TGCGCCAGCAGTAGAGACAGGGCGAACACCGGGGAGCTGTTTTTT. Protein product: CASSRDRANTGELFF.

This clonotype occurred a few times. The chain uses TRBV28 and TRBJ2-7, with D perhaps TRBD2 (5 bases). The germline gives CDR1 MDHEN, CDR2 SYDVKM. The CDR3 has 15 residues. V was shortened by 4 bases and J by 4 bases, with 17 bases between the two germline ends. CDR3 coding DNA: TGTGCCAGCAGTTCCCCCGGGGTTTTTTGGTACGAGCAGTACTTC. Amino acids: CASSSPGVFWYEQYF.